These 6 T cell receptor beta chains share one sample of origin, sequenced in a study of shared clonotypes between healthy human individuals. Profiling relied on immunoSEQ multiplex PCR, and the TCRdb table lists in-frame clones only, not all of them. The sample lists hundreds of thousands of clones, 95% to 97% occurring once. Naive CD8 cells lacked CD45RO and underwent positive selection for CCR7, leaving out terminally differentiated effector memory CD45RA+ cells. The sample comprised naive CD8+ T cells sorted from blood. The receptors shown here come from a man aged 30 to 45 in good health.

A note on this clone: At the DNA level, this CDR3 is encoded by other sequences in the same sample as well. This sequence joins TRBV2 and TRBJ2-1; D ambiguous. V lost 11 bases to trimming and J lost 6 bases, with 8 bases between them. Germline values: CDR1 SNHLY, CDR2 FYNNEI. There are 10 residues in the CDR3. CDR3 DNA: TGTGCCTCTCGAGGCAATGAGCAGTTCTTC. This encodes CASRGNEQFF. Variable domain in full (rest from reference TRBV2 and TRBJ2-1): EPEVTQTPSHQVTQMGQEVILRCVPISNHLYFYWYRQILGQKVEFLVSFYNNEISEKSEIFDDQFSVERPDGSNFTLKIRSTKLEDSAMYFCASRGNEQFFGPGTRLTVL.

This chain joins TRBV27 and TRBJ2-5; no definite D call. The V end lost 4 bases, the J end lost 2 bases, and 8 bases lay between the germline ends. The CDR3 is made up of 13 amino acids. The V gene's germline CDR1 is MNHEY and CDR2 SMNVEV (reference sequence). This CDR3 is CASSYMQQETQYF. CDR3 DNA sequence: TGTGCCAGCAGTTATATGCAGCAAGAGACCCAGTACTTC.

This chain links TRBV9 with TRBJ2-1, with TRBD1 matching 8 bases. V was clipped by 4 bases and J by 8 bases; unmatched bases: 14. Germline CDR1 and CDR2: SGDLS and YYNGEE. This CDR3 spans 16 amino acids. The CDR3: CASSPMSGTGTDEQFF. CDR3 sequence (DNA): TGTGCCAGCAGCCCAATGTCCGGGACAGGTACTGATGAGCAGTTCTTC.

The chain recombines TRBV2 with TRBJ1-1; D is unresolved. The V end lost 7 bases, the J end lost 6 bases, and 9 bases lay between the germline ends. CDR3 length: 11 residues. The germline gives CDR1 SNHLY, CDR2 FYNNEI. The CDR3 here is CASISRAEAFF. The CDR3 coding sequence is TGTGCCAGCATCTCGAGGGCTGAAGCTTTCTTT.

In its sample, this clone was seen once. The chain has TRBV11-2 and TRBJ1-1; no clear D. CDR3 length: 11 residues. V dropped 7 bases and J dropped 5 bases, with 8 bases sitting between them. CDR1 and CDR2 (germline): SGHAT, FQNNGV. The CDR3 region is CASKEGTEAFF. CDR3 DNA: TGTGCCAGCAAGGAAGGAACTGAAGCTTTCTTT.

The chain has TRBV29-1 and TRBJ2-5; the D gene is possibly TRBD1 (6 bases). The CDR3 extends over 15 amino acids. Trimming removed 4 bases from V and 4 bases from J, with 19 bases in between. CDR1 is SQVTM, CDR2 ANQGSEA, per germline. The CDR3 nucleotides are TGCAGCGTTGCACTTGGGACACCCCGGAGAGAGACCCAGTACTTC. This encodes CSVALGTPRRETQYF.